The 2 T cell receptor beta chains given below trace back to one sample, sequenced in a study of blood T cell repertoires in COVID-19. Sequencing was performed with immunoSEQ multiplex PCR; in TCRdb, only in-frame clones are kept and a portion is missing. Of fewer than 150,000 clones in the sample, approximately 85% were seen once. Material: peripheral blood. These receptors were taken from a man aged 50 to 60 with acute or convalescent COVID-19.

The chain employs TRBV14 and TRBJ1-1, with 8 bases fitting TRBD1. The CDR3 is 19 amino acids. Trimming at V came to 1 base and at J to 0 bases, leaving 13 bases not matched to a gene. CDR1 is SGHDN and CDR2 is FVKESK in the germline V gene. The CDR3 is CASSQGIGYNRGLNTEAFF. The CDR3 DNA is TGTGCCAGCAGCCAAGGAATTGGTTACAACAGGGGGTTGAACACTGAAGCTTTCTTT.

This rearrangement joins TRBV19 to TRBJ2-1; TRBD2 matches 16 bases. Looked up from germline, CDR1 is LNHDA and CDR2 is SQIVND (reference sequence). The CDR3 loop spans 17 amino acids. Unmatched junction bases numbered 7, after V lost 7 bases and J lost 4 bases. CDR3 sequence: CASNPPGLAGGYNEQFF. CDR3 in DNA: TGTGCCAGTAATCCACCGGGACTAGCGGGGGGGTACAATGAGCAGTTCTTC.